This passage covers 9 T cell receptor beta chains from one sample sequenced in a study of shared clonotypes between healthy human individuals. Naive CD8 populations comprised CD45RO-negative cells positively selected for CCR7, excluding terminally differentiated effector memory CD45RA+ cells. Here immunoSEQ multiplex PCR was the method, and the copy in TCRdb shows in-frame clones only, minus some. The sample carries approximately 1.9 million clones, around 93% recorded once. Sequencing used naive CD8+ T cells from PBMCs. The origin of the receptors is a man between 18 and 29 years old in good health. Some clones in this sample may be carry-over from other donors' samples.

The rearrangement uses TRBV7-9 and TRBJ2-7, with TRBD1 matching over 7 bases. J lost 4 bases, V lost 4 bases, and 16 bases had no gene match. Germline CDR1 reads SEHNR; CDR2 reads FQNEAQ (reference sequence). The CDR3 extends over 17 amino acids. CDR3 sequence: CASSSGQLGRSGYEQYF. The DNA for the CDR3 is TGTGCCAGCAGCTCGGGACAGCTGGGTCGCAGCGGTTACGAGCAGTACTTC. The full variable domain, with the rest looked up from reference TRBV7-9 and TRBJ2-7, is DTGVSQNPRHKITKRGQNVTFRCDPISEHNRLYWYRQTLGQGPEFLTYFQNEAQLEKSRLLSDRFSAERPKGSFSTLEIQRTEQGDSAMYLCASSSGQLGRSGYEQYFGPGTRLTVT.

The rearrangement joins TRBV4-1 to TRBJ2-7; D is uncertain. V lost 0 bases to trimming and J lost 4 bases, with 16 bases between them. The CDR3 contains 16 residues. Germline CDR1 reads MGHRA; CDR2 reads YSYEKL. CDR3 coding DNA: TGCGCCAGCAGCCAAGATGGTAGGATCCTACGGTACGAGCAGTACTTC. Translated, it gives CASSQDGRILRYEQYF.

The chain's CDR3 is CASSYLHQPQETQYF. For the CDR3, the DNA is TGTGCCAGCAGTTACCTACATCAACCTCAAGAGACCCAGTACTTC. The rearrangement links TRBV6-6 to TRBJ2-5; no clear D. The CDR3 has 15 amino acids. Germline lookup yields CDR1 MNHNY and CDR2 SVGAGI (reference sequence). The V end lost 2 bases, the J end lost 2 bases, and 12 bases lay between the germline ends.

V usage is TRBV7-2 and J usage is TRBJ1-2; TRBD1 aligns across 7 bases. Per the germline V gene, CDR1 is SGHTA and CDR2 is FQGNSA. Trimming removed 4 bases from V and 4 bases from J; junction bases left unmatched: 15. The CDR3 is made up of 17 amino acids. This chain's CDR3 is CASSSWGQPAAVYGYTF. Written as DNA, the CDR3 is TGTGCCAGCAGCTCGTGGGGACAGCCTGCCGCCGTCTATGGCTACACCTTC. The variable domain in full, with the rest retrieved from reference TRBV7-2 and TRBJ1-2, is GAGVSQSPSNKVTEKGKDVELRCDPISGHTALYWYRQSLGQGLEFLIYFQGNSAPDKSGLPSDRFSAERTGGSVSTLTIQRTQQEDSAVYLCASSSWGQPAAVYGYTFGSGTRLTVV.

V and J are TRBV7-6 and TRBJ2-5; unclear D gene. This CDR3 has 14 amino acids. From germline, CDR1 is SGHVS and CDR2 FNYEAQ. The germline V and J ends were trimmed by 3 bases and 5 bases, with 13 bases remaining between them. The CDR3 reads CASSFLGQSETQYF. In nucleotides, the CDR3 is TGTGCCAGCAGCTTTTTAGGGCAGTCTGAGACCCAGTACTTC.

The chain recombines TRBV4-3 with TRBJ2-7; 10 bases match TRBD2. V shed 4 bases, J shed 6 bases, and the junction held 9 bases outside the gene matches. Germline V CDR1 and CDR2: LGHNA, YSLEER. The CDR3 sequence is 15 residues long. The CDR3 region is CASSLLAGAEFEQYF. CDR3 bases: TGCGCCAGCAGCCTCCTAGCGGGGGCGGAGTTCGAGCAGTACTTC.

V is TRBV29-1 and J is TRBJ2-1; 14 nucleotides agree with TRBD2. The germline V gene encodes CDR1 SQVTM and CDR2 ANQGSEA. CDR3 size: 18 residues. With 6 bases clipped from V and 0 bases from J, the junction kept 10 bases outside the gene matches. CDR3 region: CSVEPGLAGEGSYNEQFF. CDR3 DNA: TGCAGCGTCGAGCCGGGACTAGCGGGAGAGGGCTCCTACAATGAGCAGTTCTTC.

The V and J genes are TRBV28 and TRBJ1-1; D unresolved. The CDR3 runs 13 residues. Per germline, CDR1 MDHEN and CDR2 SYDVKM. V was cut by 2 bases and J by 4 bases, with 8 bases left in between. The CDR3 DNA sequence: TGTGCCAGCAGTTTAGGCAGAATCACTGAAGCTTTCTTT. Its translation: CASSLGRITEAFF.

This clone was seen once. This sequence joins TRBV7-8 and TRBJ1-2; TRBD1 aligns across 7 bases. CDR3 size: 14 residues. Trimming took 1 base from V and 3 from J; bases not matched to a gene: 2. CDR1 is SGHVS, CDR2 FQNEAQ, per germline. The CDR3 region has the DNA TGTGCCAGCAGCTTAGACAGGGGAGACTATGGCTACACCTTC. This gives the protein CASSLDRGDYGYTF.